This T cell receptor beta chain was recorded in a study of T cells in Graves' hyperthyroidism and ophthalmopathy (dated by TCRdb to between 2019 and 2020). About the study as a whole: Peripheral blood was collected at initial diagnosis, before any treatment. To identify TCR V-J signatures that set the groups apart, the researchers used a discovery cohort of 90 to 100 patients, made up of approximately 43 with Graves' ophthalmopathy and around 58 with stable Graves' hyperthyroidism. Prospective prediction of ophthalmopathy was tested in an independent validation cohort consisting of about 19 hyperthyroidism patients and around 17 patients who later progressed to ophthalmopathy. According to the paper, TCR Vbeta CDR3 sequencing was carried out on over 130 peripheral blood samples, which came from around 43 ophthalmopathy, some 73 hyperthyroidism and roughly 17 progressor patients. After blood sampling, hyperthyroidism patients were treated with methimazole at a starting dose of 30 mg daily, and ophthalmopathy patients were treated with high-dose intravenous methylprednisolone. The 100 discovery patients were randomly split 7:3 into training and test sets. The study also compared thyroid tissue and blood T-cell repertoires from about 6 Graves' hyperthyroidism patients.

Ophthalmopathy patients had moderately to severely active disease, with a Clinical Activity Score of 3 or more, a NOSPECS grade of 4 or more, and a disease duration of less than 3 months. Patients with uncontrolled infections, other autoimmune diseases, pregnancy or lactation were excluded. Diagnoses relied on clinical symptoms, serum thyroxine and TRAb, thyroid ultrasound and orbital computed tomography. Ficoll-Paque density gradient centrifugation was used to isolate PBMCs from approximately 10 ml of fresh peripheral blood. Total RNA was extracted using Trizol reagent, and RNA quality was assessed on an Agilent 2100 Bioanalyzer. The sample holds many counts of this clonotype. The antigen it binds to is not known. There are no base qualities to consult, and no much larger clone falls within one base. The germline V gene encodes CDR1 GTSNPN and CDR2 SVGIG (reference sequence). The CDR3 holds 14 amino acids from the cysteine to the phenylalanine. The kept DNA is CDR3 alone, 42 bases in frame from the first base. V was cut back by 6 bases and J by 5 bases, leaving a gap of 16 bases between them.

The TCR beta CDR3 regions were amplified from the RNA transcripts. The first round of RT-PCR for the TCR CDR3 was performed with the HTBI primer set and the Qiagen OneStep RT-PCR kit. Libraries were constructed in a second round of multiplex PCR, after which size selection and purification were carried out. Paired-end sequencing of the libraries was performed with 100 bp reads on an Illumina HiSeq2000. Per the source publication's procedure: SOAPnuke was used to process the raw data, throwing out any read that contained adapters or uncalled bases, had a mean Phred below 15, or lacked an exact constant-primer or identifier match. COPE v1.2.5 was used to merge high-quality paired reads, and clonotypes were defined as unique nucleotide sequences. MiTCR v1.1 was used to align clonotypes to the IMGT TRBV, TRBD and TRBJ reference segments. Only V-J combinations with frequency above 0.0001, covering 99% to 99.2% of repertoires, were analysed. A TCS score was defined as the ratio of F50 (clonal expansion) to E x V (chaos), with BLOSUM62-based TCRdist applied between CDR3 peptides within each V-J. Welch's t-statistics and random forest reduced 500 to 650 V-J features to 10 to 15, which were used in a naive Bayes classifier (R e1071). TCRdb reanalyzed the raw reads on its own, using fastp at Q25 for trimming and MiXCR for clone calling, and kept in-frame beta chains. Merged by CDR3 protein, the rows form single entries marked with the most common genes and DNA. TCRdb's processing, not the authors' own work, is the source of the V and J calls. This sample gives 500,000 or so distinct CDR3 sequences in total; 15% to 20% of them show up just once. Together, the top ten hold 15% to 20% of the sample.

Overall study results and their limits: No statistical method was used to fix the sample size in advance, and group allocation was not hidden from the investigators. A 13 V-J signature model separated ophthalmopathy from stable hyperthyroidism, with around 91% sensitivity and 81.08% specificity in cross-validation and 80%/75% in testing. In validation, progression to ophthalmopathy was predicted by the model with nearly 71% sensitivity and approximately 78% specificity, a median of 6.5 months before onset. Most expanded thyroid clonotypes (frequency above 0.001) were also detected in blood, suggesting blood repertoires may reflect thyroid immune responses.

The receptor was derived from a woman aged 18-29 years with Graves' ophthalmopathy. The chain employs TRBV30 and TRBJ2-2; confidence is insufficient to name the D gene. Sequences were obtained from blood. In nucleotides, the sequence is TGTGCCTGCCCGGGTCTGAAGGAAACCGGGGAGCTGTTTTTT. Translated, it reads CACPGLKETGELFF.